These T cell receptor beta chains were read from a single sample in a study of PD-1 blockade in classical Hodgkin lymphoma. Sequenced by immunoSEQ multiplex PCR; TCRdb stores in-frame clones only, minus some. The data hold about 9,000 clones, with approximately 87% observed a single time. The sample was peripheral blood mononuclear cells (PBMCs), taken before the fourth cycle of nivolumab. These receptors all come from a human donor with classical Hodgkin lymphoma. Each CDR3 is given with its conserved first and last residue. A D gene is named only where the DNA matches it firmly. Clone size, where shown, is once, few, many, or a class for clones that have expanded.

TRBJ2-6 | - | TRBV29-1 | TRBD1 | TGCAGCGTCCGTACAGGGGGCTCTGGGGCCAACGTCCTGACTTTC | CSVRTGGSGANVLTF
TRBJ2-5 | once | TRBV5-5 | TRBD2 | TGTGCCAGCAGCCTCGAGCGGGGGTTGTACCAAGAGACCCAGTACTTC | CASSLERGLYQETQYF
TRBJ1-5 | - | TRBV5-1 | TRBD1 | TGCGCCAGCGAGACAGGGGACAATCAGCCCCAGCATTTT | CASETGDNQPQHF
TRBJ1-2 | - | TRBV4-3 | TRBD1 | TGCGCCAGCAGCCAAGCAGGGGGCTATGGCTACACCTTC | CASSQAGGYGYTF
TRBJ1-2 | - | TRBV7-2 | TRBD1 | TGTGCCAGCAGCGTGACAGGGGGCCCCTTCTATGGCTACACCTTC | CASSVTGGPFYGYTF
TRBJ1-6 | - | TRBV13 | - | TGTGCCAGCAGCAAAGCCGGGGTTGGGCATTCACCCCTCCACTTT | CASSKAGVGHSPLHF
TRBJ1-1 | once | TRBV4-1 | - | TGCGCCAGCAGCCAAGATTTTCGCAGGCGGAACACTGAAGCTTTCTTT | CASSQDFRRRNTEAFF
TRBJ1-5 | - | TRBV2 | - | TGTGCCAGCAGGGAGGGGGGGAGCAATCAGCCCCAGCATTTT | CASREGGSNQPQHF
TRBJ1-3 | - | TRBV19 | - | TGTGCCAGTAGTACAACAGGATTCTCTGGAAACACCATATATTTT | CASSTTGFSGNTIYF
TRBJ2-5 | - | TRBV5-4 | - | TGTGCCAGCAGCTTGGCCGGGGCCCAAGAGACCCAGTACTTC | CASSLAGAQETQYF
TRBJ2-1 | - | TRBV18 | - | TGTGCCAGCTCACCGTTCGGGGAAAGCATTAGGAATGAGCAGTTCTTC | CASSPFGESIRNEQFF
TRBJ2-5 | once | TRBV7-2 | - | TGTGCCAGCAGCTTACTAGTTAATCCCGTCCAAGAGACCCAGTACTTC | CASSLLVNPVQETQYF
TRBJ2-7 | - | TRBV5-1 | TRBD2 | TGCGCCAGCAGCCCGGGAGGGGACGAGCAGTACTTC | CASSPGGDEQYF
TRBJ1-6 | - | TRBV6-7 | TRBD1 | TGTGCCAGCAGTTACTTCCCAGGGGGCGAAATTAGCCCCCACTTT | CASSYFPGGEISPHF
TRBJ1-4 | - | TRBV6-5 | TRBD1 | TGTGCCAGCAGTTACCACAGGGGCCCTAATGAAAAACTGTTTTTT | CASSYHRGPNEKLFF
TRBJ1-2 | - | TRBV4-1 | - | TGCGCCAGCAGCCAAGACGATTGGAGGAAAGCTAACTATGGCTACACCTTC | CASSQDDWRKANYGYTF
TRBJ2-1 | once | TRBV21-1 | - | TGTGCCAGCAGCAGTGGGACGGCCAAACGCTCCTACAATGAGCAGTTCTTC | CASSSGTAKRSYNEQFF